This passage covers 13 T cell receptor beta chains from one sample sequenced in a study of shared clonotypes between healthy human individuals. The method was immunoSEQ multiplex PCR; TCRdb's version includes in-frame clones alone and lacks a portion of them. The sample comprises 1.4 million to 1.5 million clones, roughly 96% of which are singletons, and roughly 1.2% rests with the top ten. Sequenced sample: naive CD4+ T cells sorted from blood. As to subset: CD45RA+ positively selected. Source of these receptors: a man aged 25-40 years in good health.

The chain employs TRBV19 and TRBJ2-2, with D unresolved. The CDR3 spans 15 residues. V was cut by 10 bases and J by 0 bases, with 15 bases left in between. CDR1 and CDR2 (germline): LNHDA, SQIVND (reference sequence). This CDR3 reads CATRSPIANTGELFF. As DNA, the CDR3 is TGTGCCACTCGGAGCCCAATCGCGAACACCGGGGAGCTGTTTTTT.

The genes are TRBV25-1 and TRBJ2-2; D is possibly TRBD2 (5 bases). Trimming cost V 5 bases and J 4 bases, with 14 bases left between them. This CDR3 spans 15 amino acids. Germline V gene sequence: CDR1 MGHDK, CDR2 SYGVNS. CDR3 region: CASSPIQRSTGELFF. For the CDR3, the DNA is TGTGCCAGCAGTCCAATCCAGCGGAGCACCGGGGAGCTGTTTTTT.

J is TRBJ2-2 and V is TRBV25-1; 7 nucleotides line up with TRBD2. With V trimmed by 4 bases and J by 0 bases, 2 bases remained unmatched. Germline V gene data show CDR1 as MGHDK and CDR2 as SYGVNS. This CDR3 is built from 15 residues. The CDR3 loop is CASSAAGANTGELFF. Here the CDR3 DNA reads TGTGCCAGCAGTGCGGCGGGGGCGAACACCGGGGAGCTGTTTTTT.

The chain combines TRBV28 with TRBJ2-2; maybe TRBD1 (6 bases). Trimming removed 3 bases at V and 2 bases at J, with 10 bases between. The V gene's germline CDR1 is MDHEN and CDR2 SYDVKM. The CDR3 totals 15 residues. The CDR3 coding sequence is TGTGCCAGCAGTTTGGGGACATTCAACACCGGGGAGCTGTTTTTT. It encodes CASSLGTFNTGELFF. Using reference TRBV28 and TRBJ2-2 for the parts outside the CDR3, the full variable domain is DVKVTQSSRYLVKRTGEKVFLECVQDMDHENMFWYRQDPGLGLRLIYFSYDVKMKEKGDIPEGYSVSREKKERFSLILESASTNQTSMYLCASSLGTFNTGELFFGEGSRLTVL.

V gene TRBV19 combines with J gene TRBJ1-5, with a weak D call TRBD1 (5 bases). CDR1 and CDR2 from the germline V gene are LNHDA and SQIVND (reference sequence). V was clipped by 7 bases and J by 0 bases, with 16 bases between them. The CDR3 is 16 residues long. This CDR3 reads CASTVGPTYSNQPQHF. The CDR3 bases are TGTGCCAGTACCGTGGGACCAACTTATAGCAATCAGCCCCAGCATTTT. Drawing the rest from reference TRBV19 and TRBJ1-5, the complete variable domain is DGGITQSPKYLFRKEGQNVTLSCEQNLNHDAMYWYRQDPGQGLRLIYYSQIVNDFQKGDIAEGYSVSREKKESFPLTVTSAQKNPTAFYLCASTVGPTYSNQPQHFGDGTRLSIL.

The chain recombines TRBV9 with TRBJ2-1, with D tentatively TRBD1 (6 bases). Germline CDR1 and CDR2: SGDLS and YYNGEE. V shed 2 bases and J shed 3 bases, with 12 bases lying between them. The CDR3 has 15 residues. Written as DNA, the CDR3 is TGTGCCAGCAGCGTGTTTGGGGGCCTCTACAATGAGCAGTTCTTC. This gives the protein CASSVFGGLYNEQFF.

The V and J genes are TRBV5-4 and TRBJ2-5; a possible D gene is TRBD2 (6 bases). The CDR3 has 14 amino acids. The V end was cut by 6 bases, the J end by 4 bases, with 16 bases between. Germline V gene data show CDR1 as SGHNT and CDR2 as YYREEE (reference sequence). The CDR3 spells CASNPSRGTETQYF. CDR3 coding DNA: TGTGCCAGCAACCCCAGCCGGGGGACAGAGACCCAGTACTTC. The complete variable domain, with remaining parts taken from reference TRBV5-4 and TRBJ2-5, reads ETGVTQSPTHLIKTRGQQVTLRCSSQSGHNTVSWYQQALGQGPQFIFQYYREEENGRGNFPPRFSGLQFPNYSSELNVNALELDDSALYLCASNPSRGTETQYFGPGTRLLVL.

The chain joins TRBV30 to TRBJ2-6; D unclear. Deletions cut 0 bases from V and 0 bases from J, with 15 bases between. Germline V gives CDR1 GTSNPN, CDR2 SVGIG (reference sequence). This CDR3 has 18 amino acids. DNA of the CDR3: TGTGCCTGGAGTGTTCAACGGACGCTAGGCTCTGGGGCCAACGTCCTGACTTTC. Translated, it gives CAWSVQRTLGSGANVLTF. Based on the CDR3 plus reference TRBV30 and TRBJ2-6, the full variable domain is SQTIHQWPATLVQPVGSPLSLECTVEGTSNPNLYWYRQAAGRGLQLLFYSVGIGQISSEVPQNLSASRPQDRQFILSSKKLLLSDSGFYLCAWSVQRTLGSGANVLTFGAGSRLTVL.

This sequence joins TRBV5-4 and TRBJ2-3; D remains unclear. The length of the CDR3 is 14 residues. CDR1 is SGHNT, CDR2 YYREEE, per germline (reference sequence). Trimming took 3 bases from V and 0 from J, leaving 8 bases between them. The CDR3 loop reads CASSSPGSTDTQYF. The CDR3 coding sequence is TGTGCCAGCAGCTCCCCCGGCAGCACAGATACGCAGTATTTT. Drawing the rest from reference TRBV5-4 and TRBJ2-3, the complete variable domain is ETGVTQSPTHLIKTRGQQVTLRCSSQSGHNTVSWYQQALGQGPQFIFQYYREEENGRGNFPPRFSGLQFPNYSSELNVNALELDDSALYLCASSSPGSTDTQYFGPGTRLTVL.

The chain employs TRBV4-3 and TRBJ1-2; 7 bases line up with TRBD1. This CDR3 has 13 residues. Trimming took 4 bases from V and 4 from J; bases not matched to a gene: 3. Germline V gene data show CDR1 as LGHNA and CDR2 as YSLEER. This chain's CDR3 is CASSRGQFYGYTF. The CDR3 DNA sequence: TGCGCCAGCAGCCGGGGACAGTTCTATGGCTACACCTTC.

V gene TRBV14 combines with J gene TRBJ2-1, with TRBD1 matching over 9 bases. The germline V gene encodes CDR1 SGHDN and CDR2 FVKESK. This CDR3 is built from 16 residues. V lost 0 bases, J lost 3 bases, and 3 bases stayed unmatched. CDR3 DNA: TGTGCCAGCAGCCAAGAAACGGACAGGGGCTACAATGAGCAGTTCTTC. Its protein product is CASSQETDRGYNEQFF.

The chain carries TRBV5-1 and TRBJ2-2; D unclear. With 2 bases removed from V and 0 bases from J, the gap between germline ends came to 2 bases. CDR1 and CDR2 from the germline V gene are SGHRS and YFSETQ. This CDR3 has 13 residues. CDR3 DNA: TGCGCCAGCAGCTTCGCGAACACCGGGGAGCTGTTTTTT. It specifies CASSFANTGELFF. Complete variable domain (other parts from reference TRBV5-1 and TRBJ2-2): KAGVTQTPRYLIKTRGQQVTLSCSPISGHRSVSWYQQTPGQGLQFLFEYFSETQRNKGNFPGRFSGRQFSNSRSEMNVSTLELGDSALYLCASSFANTGELFFGEGSRLTVL.

The chain recombines TRBV30 with TRBJ1-5; 7 bases agree with TRBD1. V was pared by 2 bases and J by 5 bases, with 6 bases of the junction left unmatched. The germline CDR1 and CDR2 sequences are GTSNPN and SVGIG (reference sequence). The CDR3 runs to 14 residues. CDR3 loop: CAWSRDQGDQPQHF. The CDR3 DNA is TGTGCCTGGAGTAGAGACCAGGGGGATCAGCCCCAGCATTTT.